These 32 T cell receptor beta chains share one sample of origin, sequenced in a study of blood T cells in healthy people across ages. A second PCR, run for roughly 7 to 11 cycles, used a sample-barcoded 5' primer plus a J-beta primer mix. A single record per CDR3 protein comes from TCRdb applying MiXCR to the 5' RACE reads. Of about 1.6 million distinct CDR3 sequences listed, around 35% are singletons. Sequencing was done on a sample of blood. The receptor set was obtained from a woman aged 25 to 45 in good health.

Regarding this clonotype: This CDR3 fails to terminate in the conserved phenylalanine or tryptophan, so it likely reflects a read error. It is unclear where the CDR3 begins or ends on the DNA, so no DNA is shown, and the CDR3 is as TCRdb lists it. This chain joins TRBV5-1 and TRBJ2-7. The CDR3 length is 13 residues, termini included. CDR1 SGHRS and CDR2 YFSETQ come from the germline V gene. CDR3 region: CASSQNYGLRAVL.

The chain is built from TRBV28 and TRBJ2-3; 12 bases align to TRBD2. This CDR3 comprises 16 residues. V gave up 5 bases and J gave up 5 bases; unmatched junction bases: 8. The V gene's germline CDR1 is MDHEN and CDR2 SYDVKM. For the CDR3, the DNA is TGTGCCAGCAGTCCCTATATGGGACTAGCGGGAGATACGCAGTATTTT. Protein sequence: CASSPYMGLAGDTQYF.

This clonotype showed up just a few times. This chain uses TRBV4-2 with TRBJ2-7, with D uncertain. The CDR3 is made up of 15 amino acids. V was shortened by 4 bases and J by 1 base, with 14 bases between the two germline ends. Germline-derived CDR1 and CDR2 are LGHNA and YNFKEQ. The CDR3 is CASSLSQTGSYEQYF. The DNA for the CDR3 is TGTGCCAGCAGCCTGTCTCAGACCGGATCCTACGAGCAGTACTTC.

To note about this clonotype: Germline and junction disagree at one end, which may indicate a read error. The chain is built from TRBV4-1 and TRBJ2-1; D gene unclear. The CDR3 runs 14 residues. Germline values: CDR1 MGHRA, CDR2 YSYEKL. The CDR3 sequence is CTSSQERSYNEQFF. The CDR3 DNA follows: TGCACCAGCAGCCAAGAGAGGAGTTACAATGAGCAGTTCTTC.

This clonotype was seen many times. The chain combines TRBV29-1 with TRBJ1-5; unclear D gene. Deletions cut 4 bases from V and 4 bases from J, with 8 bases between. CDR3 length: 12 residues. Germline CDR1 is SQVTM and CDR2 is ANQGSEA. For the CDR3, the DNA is TGCAGCGTTGTAGGGAATAATCAGCCCCAGCATTTT. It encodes CSVVGNNQPQHF.

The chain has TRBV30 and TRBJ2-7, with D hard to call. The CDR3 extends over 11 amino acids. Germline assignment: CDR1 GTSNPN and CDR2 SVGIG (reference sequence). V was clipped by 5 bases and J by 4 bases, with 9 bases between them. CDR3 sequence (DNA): TGTGCCTGGGCAGACCAGTACGAGCAGTACTTC. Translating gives CAWADQYEQYF.

CDR3 in amino acids: CASSLIGTGGDEQYF. Here the CDR3 DNA reads TGTGCCAGCAGTTTAATAGGGACAGGGGGCGACGAGCAGTACTTC. The genes are TRBV27 and TRBJ2-7; the match to TRBD1 covers 12 bases. Germline V gives CDR1 MNHEY, CDR2 SMNVEV (reference sequence). V lost 2 bases to trimming and J lost 5 bases; unmatched junction nucleotides: 4. The CDR3 loop spans 15 amino acids.

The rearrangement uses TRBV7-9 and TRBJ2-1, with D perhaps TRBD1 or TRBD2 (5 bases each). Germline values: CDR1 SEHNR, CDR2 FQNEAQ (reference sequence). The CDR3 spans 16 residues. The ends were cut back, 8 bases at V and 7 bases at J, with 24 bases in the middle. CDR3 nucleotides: TGTGCCAGCGGCTGGGTCCCCGGGACGGCGAAGAATGAGCAGTTCTTC. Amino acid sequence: CASGWVPGTAKNEQFF.

The CDR3 loop is CASSPARANNSPLHF. In DNA, the CDR3 is TGTGCCAGCAGTCCGGCCAGGGCCAATAATTCACCCCTCCACTTT. The chain couples TRBV27 to TRBJ1-6, with a tentative D call TRBD1 (5 bases). V dropped 5 bases and J dropped 5 bases, with 13 bases sitting between them. Looked up from germline, CDR1 is MNHEY and CDR2 is SMNVEV (reference sequence). The CDR3 consists of 15 residues.

CDR3 residues: CSADPGGLSYNEQFF. The CDR3 DNA follows: TGCAGTGCGGACCCTGGGGGACTCTCCTACAATGAGCAGTTCTTC. The chain links TRBV20-1 to TRBJ2-1, with D possibly matching TRBD2 (6 bases). Germline V lookup: CDR1 DFQATT, CDR2 SNEGSKA (reference sequence). The CDR3 is 15 amino acids. Trimming shortened V by 6 bases and J by 0 bases, and 15 bases separated the two germline ends.

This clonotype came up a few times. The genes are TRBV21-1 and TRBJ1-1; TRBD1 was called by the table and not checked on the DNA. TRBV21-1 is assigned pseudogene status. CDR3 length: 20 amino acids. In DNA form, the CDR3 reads TGTGCCAGCCCTCGAGATCGGGACAGGGTATTGGTTAAGGGGAACACTGGAGCTTTCTTT. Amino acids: CASPRDRDRVLVKGNTGAFF.

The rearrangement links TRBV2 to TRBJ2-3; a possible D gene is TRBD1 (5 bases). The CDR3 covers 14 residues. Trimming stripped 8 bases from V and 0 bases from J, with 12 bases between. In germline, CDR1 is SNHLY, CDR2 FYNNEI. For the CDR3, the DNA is TGTGCCAGCCAGGGAAGGGCTAGCACAGATACGCAGTATTTT. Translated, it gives CASQGRASTDTQYF.

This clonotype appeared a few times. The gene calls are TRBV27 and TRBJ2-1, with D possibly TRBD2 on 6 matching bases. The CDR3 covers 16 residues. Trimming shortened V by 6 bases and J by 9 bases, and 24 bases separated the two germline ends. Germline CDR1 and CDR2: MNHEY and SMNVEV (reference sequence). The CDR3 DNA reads TGTGCCAGCAGAAAAGGGGCGGGGATAGTAAACGGTGAGCAGTTCTTC. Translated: CASRKGAGIVNGEQFF.

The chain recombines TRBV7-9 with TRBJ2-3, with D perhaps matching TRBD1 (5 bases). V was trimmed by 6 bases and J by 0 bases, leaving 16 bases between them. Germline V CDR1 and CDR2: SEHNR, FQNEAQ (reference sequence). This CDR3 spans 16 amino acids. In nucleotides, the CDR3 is TGTGCCAGCAGTCCGACTTTGGGGCAGAGCACAGATACGCAGTATTTT. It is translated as CASSPTLGQSTDTQYF.

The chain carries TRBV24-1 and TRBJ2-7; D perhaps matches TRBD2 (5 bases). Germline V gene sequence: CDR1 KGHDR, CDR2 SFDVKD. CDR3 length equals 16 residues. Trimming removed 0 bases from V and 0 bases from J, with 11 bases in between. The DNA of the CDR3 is TGTGCCACCAGTGATTTGAGGCCGGGAAGCTCCTACGAGCAGTACTTC. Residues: CATSDLRPGSSYEQYF.

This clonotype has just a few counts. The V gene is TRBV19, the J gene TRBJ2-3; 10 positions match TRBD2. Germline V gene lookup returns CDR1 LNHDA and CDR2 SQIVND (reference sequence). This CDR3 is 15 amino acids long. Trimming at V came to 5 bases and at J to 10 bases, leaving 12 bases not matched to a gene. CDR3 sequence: CASSELAGPIRAQYF. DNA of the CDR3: TGTGCCAGTAGTGAACTAGCGGGGCCAATAAGGGCGCAGTATTTT. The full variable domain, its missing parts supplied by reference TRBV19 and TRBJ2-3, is DGGITQSPKYLFRKEGQNVTLSCEQNLNHDAMYWYRQDPGQGLRLIYYSQIVNDFQKGDIAEGYSVSREKKESFPLTVTSAQKNPTAFYLCASSELAGPIRAQYFGPGTRLTVL.

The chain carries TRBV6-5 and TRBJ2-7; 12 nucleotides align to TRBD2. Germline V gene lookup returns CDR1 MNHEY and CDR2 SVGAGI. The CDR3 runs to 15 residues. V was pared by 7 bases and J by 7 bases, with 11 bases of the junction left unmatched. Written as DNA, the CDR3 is TGTGCCAGCACCCGGACTAGCGGGGCCTACAATGAGCAGTACTTC. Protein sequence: CASTRTSGAYNEQYF.

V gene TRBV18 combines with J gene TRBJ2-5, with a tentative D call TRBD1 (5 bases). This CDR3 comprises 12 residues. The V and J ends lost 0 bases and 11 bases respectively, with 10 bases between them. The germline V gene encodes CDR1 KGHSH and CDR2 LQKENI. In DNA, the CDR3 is TGTGCCAGCTCACCACCCGACAGTGAGCAGTACTTC. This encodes CASSPPDSEQYF.

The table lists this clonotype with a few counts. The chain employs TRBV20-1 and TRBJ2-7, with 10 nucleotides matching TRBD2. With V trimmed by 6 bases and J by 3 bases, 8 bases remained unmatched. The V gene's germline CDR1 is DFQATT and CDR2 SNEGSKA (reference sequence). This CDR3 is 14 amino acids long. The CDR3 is CSAHPLAGVYEQYF. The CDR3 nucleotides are TGCAGTGCCCACCCCCTAGCGGGGGTCTACGAGCAGTACTTC.

CDR3 in DNA: TGTGCCAGCAGCTTGGGGGGGCGTCCGAACACTGAAGCTTTCTTT. Amino acid sequence: CASSLGGRPNTEAFF. This chain links TRBV5-6 with TRBJ1-1; TRBD1 is a possible D gene (6 bases). The germline V gene has CDR1 SGHDT and CDR2 YYEEEE. Trimming removed 0 bases at V and 1 base at J, with 10 bases between. The CDR3 loop spans 15 amino acids.

The CDR3 DNA is TGCGCCAGCAGCCAAGATCGGAGATCCGGGGAGCTGTTTTTT. Translated: CASSQDRRSGELFF. The chain carries TRBV4-1 and TRBJ2-2; unclear D gene. V lost 0 bases, J lost 6 bases, and 8 bases lay in between. The CDR3 runs to 14 residues. Germline V gives CDR1 MGHRA, CDR2 YSYEKL.

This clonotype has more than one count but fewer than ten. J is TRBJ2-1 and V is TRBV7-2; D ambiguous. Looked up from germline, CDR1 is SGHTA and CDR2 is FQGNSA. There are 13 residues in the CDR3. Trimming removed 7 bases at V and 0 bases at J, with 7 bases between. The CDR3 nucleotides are TGTGCCAGCACCCAGACCTCCTACAATGAGCAGTTCTTC. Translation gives CASTQTSYNEQFF. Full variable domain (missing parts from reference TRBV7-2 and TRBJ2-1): GAGVSQSPSNKVTEKGKDVELRCDPISGHTALYWYRQSLGQGLEFLIYFQGNSAPDKSGLPSDRFSAERTGGSVSTLTIQRTQQEDSAVYLCASTQTSYNEQFFGPGTRLTVL.

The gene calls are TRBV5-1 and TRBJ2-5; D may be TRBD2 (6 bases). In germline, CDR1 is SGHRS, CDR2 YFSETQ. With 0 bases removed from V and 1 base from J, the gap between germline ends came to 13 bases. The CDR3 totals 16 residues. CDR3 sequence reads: CASSLGNSGAQETQYF. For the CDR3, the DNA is TGCGCCAGCAGCTTGGGAAATAGCGGAGCCCAAGAGACCCAGTACTTC. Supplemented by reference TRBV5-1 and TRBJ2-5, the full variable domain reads KAGVTQTPRYLIKTRGQQVTLSCSPISGHRSVSWYQQTPGQGLQFLFEYFSETQRNKGNFPGRFSGRQFSNSRSEMNVSTLELGDSALYLCASSLGNSGAQETQYFGPGTRLLVL.

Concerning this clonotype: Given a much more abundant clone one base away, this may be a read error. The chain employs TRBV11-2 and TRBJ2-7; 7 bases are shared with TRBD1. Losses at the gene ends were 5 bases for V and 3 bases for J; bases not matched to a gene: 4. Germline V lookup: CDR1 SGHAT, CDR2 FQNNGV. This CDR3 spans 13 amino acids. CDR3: CASSRDRNYEQYF. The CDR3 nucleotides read TGTGCCAGCAGCCGGGACAGAAACTACGAGCAGTACTTC.

In DNA, the CDR3 is TGTGCCAGCAGCTCAGGCGTAACAGGGAACGAGCAGTACTTC. Its translation: CASSSGVTGNEQYF. The V call is TRBV7-9, the J call TRBJ2-7, with a tentative D call TRBD1 (6 bases). The CDR3 spans 14 residues. V was cut by 4 bases and J by 5 bases, with 15 bases left in between. The germline V gene has CDR1 SEHNR and CDR2 FQNEAQ (reference sequence).

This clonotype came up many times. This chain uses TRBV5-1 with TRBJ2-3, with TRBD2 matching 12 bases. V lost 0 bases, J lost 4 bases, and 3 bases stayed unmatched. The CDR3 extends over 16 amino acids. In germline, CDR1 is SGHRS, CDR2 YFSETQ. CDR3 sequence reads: CASSLGTSGTADTQYF. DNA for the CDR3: TGCGCCAGCAGCTTGGGGACTAGCGGGACGGCAGATACGCAGTATTTT.

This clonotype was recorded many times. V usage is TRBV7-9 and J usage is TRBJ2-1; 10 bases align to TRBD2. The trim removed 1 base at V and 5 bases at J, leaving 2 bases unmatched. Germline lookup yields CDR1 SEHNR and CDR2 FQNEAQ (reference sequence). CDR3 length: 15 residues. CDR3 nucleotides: TGTGCCAGCAGCTTAGAACTAGCGGGGCACAATGAGCAGTTCTTC. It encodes CASSLELAGHNEQFF.

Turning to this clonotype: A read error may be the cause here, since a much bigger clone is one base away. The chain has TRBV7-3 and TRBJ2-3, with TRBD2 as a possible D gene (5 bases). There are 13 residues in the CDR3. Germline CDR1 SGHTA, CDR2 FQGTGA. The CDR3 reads CASSLMLADMQYF. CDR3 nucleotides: TGTGCCAGCAGCTTAATGCTAGCAGATATGCAGTATTTT.

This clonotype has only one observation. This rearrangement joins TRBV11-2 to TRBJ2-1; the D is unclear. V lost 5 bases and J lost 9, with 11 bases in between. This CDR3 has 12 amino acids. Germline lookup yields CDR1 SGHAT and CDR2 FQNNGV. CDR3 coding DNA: TGTGCCAGCAGCCCCCTTAGGGTTGAGCAGTTCTTC. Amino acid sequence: CASSPLRVEQFF.

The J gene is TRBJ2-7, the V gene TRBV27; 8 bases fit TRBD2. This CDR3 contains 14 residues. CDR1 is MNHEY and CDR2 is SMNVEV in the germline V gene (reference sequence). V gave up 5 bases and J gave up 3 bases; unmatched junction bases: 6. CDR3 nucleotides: TGTGCCAGCAGTGAACGGGAGGGATACTACGAGCAGTACTTC. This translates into CASSEREGYYEQYF.

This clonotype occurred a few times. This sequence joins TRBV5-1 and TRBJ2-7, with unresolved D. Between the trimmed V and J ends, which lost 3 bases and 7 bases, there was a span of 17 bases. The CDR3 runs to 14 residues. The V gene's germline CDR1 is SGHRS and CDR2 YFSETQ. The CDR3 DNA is TGCGCCAGCAGCTGGACGGGTCTGAAGGAGGAGCAGTACTTC. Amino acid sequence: CASSWTGLKEEQYF.

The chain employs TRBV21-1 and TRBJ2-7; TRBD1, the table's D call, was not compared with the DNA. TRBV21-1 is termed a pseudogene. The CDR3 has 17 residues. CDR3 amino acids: CASSPLRAGARDYEQYF. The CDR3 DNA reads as TGTGCCAGCAGCCCCCTTCGGGCGGGGGCCCGAGACTACGAGCAGTACTTC.